Detailed here is one T cell receptor beta chain. Its antigen remains unidentified. This specimen belongs to a study of T cell repertoires in cytomegalovirus infection. Study-level results: Predominance within the ex vivo response was attributable to HLA-C-restricted CMV-specific TCR beta clonotypes.

TCRdb itself ran the reads through MiXCR, one entry per CDR3 protein. The table records 100,000 to 150,000 distinct CDR3 sequences, 32% of them present only once. The source was CD8+ T cells from cultured PBMCs, collected from culture after CMV antigen stimulation. The clonotype was recovered from a human donor in good health (CMV status not recorded). Some clones in this sample may be carry-over from other donors' samples.

CDR3 sequence reads: CASSYARTGNEAFF. For the CDR3, the DNA is TGTGCCAGCAGTTACGCCCGGACAGGGAACGAAGCTTTCTTT. The chain links TRBV6-6 to TRBJ1-1, with TRBD1 matching 8 bases. This CDR3 is 14 amino acids long. CDR1 and CDR2 (germline): MNHNY, SVGAGI (reference sequence). The ends lost 2 bases at V and 8 bases at J; junction bases unmatched: 7.